Described below is a single T cell receptor (beta chain) sequence and its context. What it binds is not known. Primers: 60 Vbeta forward and 13 Jbeta reverse. Using immunoSEQ multiplex PCR, the repertoire was profiled, and TCRdb retains in-frame clones only, with some absent. The sample yields more than 90,000 clones, roughly 73% seen once. The data derive from a study of cytomegalovirus exposure and HLA in healthy donors. Study outcomes and limitations: Several V segments, TRBV6-2 and TRBV6-3 among them, could not be told apart and were dropped. Some TCR beta chains (approximately 180 of them) were listed as cytomegalovirus-associated. It was taken for granted in presence/absence analyses that sequencing depth across donors was roughly uniform.

The CDR3 spans 15 residues. Germline lookup yields CDR1 MNHEY and CDR2 SVGAGI. Between the trimmed V and J ends, which lost 5 bases and 5 bases, there was a span of 16 bases. This chain connects TRBV6-5 to TRBJ2-1; TRBD2 might be the D (6 bases). The TCR comes from a woman in her 30s in good health and CMV-seronegative. Sequenced input: PBMCs. Here the CDR3 DNA reads TGTGCCAGCAGTCGAGCGGGTCTGGTGAACAATGAGCAGTTCTTC. Protein product: CASSRAGLVNNEQFF.